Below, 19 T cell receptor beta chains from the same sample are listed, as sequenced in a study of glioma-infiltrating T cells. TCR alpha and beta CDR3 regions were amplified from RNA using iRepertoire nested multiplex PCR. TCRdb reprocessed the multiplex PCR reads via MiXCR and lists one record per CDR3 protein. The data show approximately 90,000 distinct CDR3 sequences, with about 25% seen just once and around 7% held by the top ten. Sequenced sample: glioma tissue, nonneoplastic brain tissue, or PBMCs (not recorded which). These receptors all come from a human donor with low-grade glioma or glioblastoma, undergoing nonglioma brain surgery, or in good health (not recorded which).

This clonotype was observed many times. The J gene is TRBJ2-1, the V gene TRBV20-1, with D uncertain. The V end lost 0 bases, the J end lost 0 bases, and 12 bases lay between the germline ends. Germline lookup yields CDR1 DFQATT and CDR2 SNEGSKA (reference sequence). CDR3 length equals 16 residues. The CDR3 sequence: CSAREFSMGSYNEQFF. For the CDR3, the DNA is TGCAGTGCTAGAGAGTTCTCAATGGGCTCCTACAATGAGCAGTTCTTC.

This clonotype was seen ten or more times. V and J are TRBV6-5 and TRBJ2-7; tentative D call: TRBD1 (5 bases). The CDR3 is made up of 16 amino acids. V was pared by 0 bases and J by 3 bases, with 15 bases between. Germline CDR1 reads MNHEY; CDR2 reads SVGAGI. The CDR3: CASSYSPRVTVYEQYF. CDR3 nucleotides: TGTGCCAGCAGTTACTCGCCCAGGGTTACGGTCTACGAGCAGTACTTC.

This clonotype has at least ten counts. The CDR3 is CSAERASGGGGTDTQYF. In nucleotides, the CDR3 is TGCAGTGCCGAGAGGGCTAGCGGGGGGGGGGGCACAGATACGCAGTATTTT. The rearrangement joins TRBV20-1 to TRBJ2-3, with 12 bases matching TRBD2. The CDR3 has 17 residues. V was pared by 6 bases and J by 1 base, with 11 bases of the junction left unmatched. Germline V gene sequence: CDR1 DFQATT, CDR2 SNEGSKA (reference sequence).

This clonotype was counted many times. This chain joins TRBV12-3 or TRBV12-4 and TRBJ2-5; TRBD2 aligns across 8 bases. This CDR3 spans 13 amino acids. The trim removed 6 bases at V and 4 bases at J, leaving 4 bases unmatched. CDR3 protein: CASRNSGAETQYF. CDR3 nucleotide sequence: TGTGCCAGCAGAAATAGCGGGGCAGAGACCCAGTACTTC.

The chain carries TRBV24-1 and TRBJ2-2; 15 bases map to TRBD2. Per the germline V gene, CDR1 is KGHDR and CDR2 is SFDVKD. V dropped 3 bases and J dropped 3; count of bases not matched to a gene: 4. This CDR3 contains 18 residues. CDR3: CATSDGTSGGRYTGELFF. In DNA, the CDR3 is TGTGCCACCAGTGATGGGACTAGCGGGGGGCGCTACACCGGGGAGCTGTTTTTT.

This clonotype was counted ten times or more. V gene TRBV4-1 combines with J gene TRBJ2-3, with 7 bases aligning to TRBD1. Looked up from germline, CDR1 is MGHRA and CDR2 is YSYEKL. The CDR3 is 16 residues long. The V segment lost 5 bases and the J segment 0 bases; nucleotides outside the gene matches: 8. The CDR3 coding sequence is TGCGCCAGCAGCAGGAGGACAGGATTTAGCACAGATACGCAGTATTTT. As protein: CASSRRTGFSTDTQYF.

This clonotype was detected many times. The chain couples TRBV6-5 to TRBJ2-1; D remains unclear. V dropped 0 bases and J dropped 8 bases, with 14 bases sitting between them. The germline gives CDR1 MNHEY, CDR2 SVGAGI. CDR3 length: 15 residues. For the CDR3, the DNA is TGTGCCAGCAGTTACTCGCGACTCCACAAGGATGAGCAGTTCTTC. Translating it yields CASSYSRLHKDEQFF.

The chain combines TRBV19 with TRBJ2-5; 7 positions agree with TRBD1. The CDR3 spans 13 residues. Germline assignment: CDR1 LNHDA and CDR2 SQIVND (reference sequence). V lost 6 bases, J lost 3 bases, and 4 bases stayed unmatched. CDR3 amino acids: CASRTGTEETQYF. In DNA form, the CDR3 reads TGTGCCAGTAGGACGGGGACAGAAGAGACCCAGTACTTC. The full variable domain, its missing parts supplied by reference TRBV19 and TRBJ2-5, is DGGITQSPKYLFRKEGQNVTLSCEQNLNHDAMYWYRQDPGQGLRLIYYSQIVNDFQKGDIAEGYSVSREKKESFPLTVTSAQKNPTAFYLCASRTGTEETQYFGPGTRLLVL.

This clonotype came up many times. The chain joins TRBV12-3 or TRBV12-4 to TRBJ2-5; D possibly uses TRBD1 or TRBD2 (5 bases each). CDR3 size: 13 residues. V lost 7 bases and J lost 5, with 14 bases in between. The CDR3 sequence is CASTFGAWETQYF. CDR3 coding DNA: TGTGCCAGCACGTTCGGGGCATGGGAGACCCAGTACTTC.

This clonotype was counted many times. DNA for the CDR3: TGTGCCAGCAGCTTAGACGGCGGGCACTCCTACGAGCAGTACTTC. It translates to CASSLDGGHSYEQYF. This chain links TRBV7-2 with TRBJ2-7, with a tentative D call TRBD2 (5 bases). This CDR3 is built from 15 residues. V was pared by 1 base and J by 0 bases, with 10 bases between. Germline V gene data show CDR1 as SGHTA and CDR2 as FQGNSA. Drawing the rest from reference TRBV7-2 and TRBJ2-7, the complete variable domain is GAGVSQSPSNKVTEKGKDVELRCDPISGHTALYWYRQSLGQGLEFLIYFQGNSAPDKSGLPSDRFSAERTGGSVSTLTIQRTQQEDSAVYLCASSLDGGHSYEQYFGPGTRLTVT.

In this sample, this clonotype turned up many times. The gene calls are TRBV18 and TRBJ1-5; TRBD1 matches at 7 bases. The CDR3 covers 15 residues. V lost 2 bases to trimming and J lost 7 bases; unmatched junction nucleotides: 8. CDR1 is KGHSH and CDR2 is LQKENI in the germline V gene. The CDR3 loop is CASSPTTGRRQPQHF. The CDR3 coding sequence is TGTGCCAGCTCACCAACGACAGGGCGGCGGCAGCCCCAGCATTTT.

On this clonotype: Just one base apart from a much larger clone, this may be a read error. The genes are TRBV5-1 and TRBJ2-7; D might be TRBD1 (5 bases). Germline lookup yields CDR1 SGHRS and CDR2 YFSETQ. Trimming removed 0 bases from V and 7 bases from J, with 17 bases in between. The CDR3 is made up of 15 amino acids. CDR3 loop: CASSLGRDGYNEQYF. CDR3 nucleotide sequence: TGCGCCAGCAGCTTGGGCAGGGATGGGTACAATGAGCAGTACTTC. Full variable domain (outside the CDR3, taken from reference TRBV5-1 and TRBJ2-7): KAGVTQTPRYLIKTRGQQVTLSCSPISGHRSVSWYQQTPGQGLQFLFEYFSETQRNKGNFPGRFSGRQFSNSRSEMNVSTLELGDSALYLCASSLGRDGYNEQYFGPGTRLTVT.

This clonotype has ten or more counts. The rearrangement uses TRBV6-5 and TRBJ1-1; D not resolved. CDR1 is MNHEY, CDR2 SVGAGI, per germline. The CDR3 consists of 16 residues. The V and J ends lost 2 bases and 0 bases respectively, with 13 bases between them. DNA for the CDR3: TGTGCCAGCAGTTACGTCGCGGGGATTATGAACACTGAAGCTTTCTTT. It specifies CASSYVAGIMNTEAFF.

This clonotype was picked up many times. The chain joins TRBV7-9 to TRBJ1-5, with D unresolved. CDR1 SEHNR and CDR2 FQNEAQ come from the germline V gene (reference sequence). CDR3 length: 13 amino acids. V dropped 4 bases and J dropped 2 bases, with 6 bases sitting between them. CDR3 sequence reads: CASSSNGNQPQHF. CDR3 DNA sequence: TGTGCCAGCAGCTCGAATGGCAATCAGCCCCAGCATTTT.

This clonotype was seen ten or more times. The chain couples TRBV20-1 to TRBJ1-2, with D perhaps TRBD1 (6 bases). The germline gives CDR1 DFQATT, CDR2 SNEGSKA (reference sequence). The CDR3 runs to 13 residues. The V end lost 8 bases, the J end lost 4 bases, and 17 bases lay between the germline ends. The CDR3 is CSTRGGDSYGYTF. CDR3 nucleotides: TGCAGTACCCGAGGGGGGGACTCCTATGGCTACACCTTC.

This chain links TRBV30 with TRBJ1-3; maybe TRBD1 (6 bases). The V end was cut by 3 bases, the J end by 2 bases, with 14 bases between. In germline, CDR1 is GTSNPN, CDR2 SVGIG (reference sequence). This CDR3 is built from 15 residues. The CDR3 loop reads CAWSLQGLTGNTIYF. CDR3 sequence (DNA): TGTGCCTGGAGCCTACAGGGACTAACTGGAAACACCATATATTTT.

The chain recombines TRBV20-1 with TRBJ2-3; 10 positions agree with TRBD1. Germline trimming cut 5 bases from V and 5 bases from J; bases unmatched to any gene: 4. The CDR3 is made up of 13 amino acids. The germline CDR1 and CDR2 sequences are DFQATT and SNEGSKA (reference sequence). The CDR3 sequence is CSASGQGRDTQYF. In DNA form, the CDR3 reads TGCAGTGCTTCGGGACAGGGGCGAGATACGCAGTATTTT.

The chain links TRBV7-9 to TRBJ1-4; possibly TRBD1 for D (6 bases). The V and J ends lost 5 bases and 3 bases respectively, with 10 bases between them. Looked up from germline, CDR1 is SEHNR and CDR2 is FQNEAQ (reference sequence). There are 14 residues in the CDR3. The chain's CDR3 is CASSRDTANEKLFF. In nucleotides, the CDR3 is TGTGCCAGCAGCCGGGACACCGCTAATGAAAAACTGTTTTTT.

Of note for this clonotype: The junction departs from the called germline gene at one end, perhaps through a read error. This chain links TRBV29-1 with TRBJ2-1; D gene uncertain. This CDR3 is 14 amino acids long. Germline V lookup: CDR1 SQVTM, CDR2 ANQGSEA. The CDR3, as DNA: TGCAGCGTTGAACCTTATAAAGGCTACAATGAGCAGCTCTTC. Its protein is CSVEPYKGYNEQLF.